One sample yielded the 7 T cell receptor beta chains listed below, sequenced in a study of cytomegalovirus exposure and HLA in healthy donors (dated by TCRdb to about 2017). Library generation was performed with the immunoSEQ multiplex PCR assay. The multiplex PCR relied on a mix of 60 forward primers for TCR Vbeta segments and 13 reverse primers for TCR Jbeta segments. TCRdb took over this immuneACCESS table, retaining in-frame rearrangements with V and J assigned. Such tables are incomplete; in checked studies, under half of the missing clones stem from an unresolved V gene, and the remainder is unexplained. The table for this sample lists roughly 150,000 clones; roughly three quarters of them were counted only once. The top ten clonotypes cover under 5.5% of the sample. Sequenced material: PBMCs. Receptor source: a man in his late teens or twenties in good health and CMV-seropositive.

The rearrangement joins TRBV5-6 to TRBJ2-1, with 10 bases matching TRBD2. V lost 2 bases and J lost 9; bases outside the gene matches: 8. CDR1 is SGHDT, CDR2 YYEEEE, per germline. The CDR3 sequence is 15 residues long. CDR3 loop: CASSLGAGGPIEQFF. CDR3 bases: TGTGCCAGCAGCTTAGGAGCGGGAGGGCCGATTGAGCAGTTCTTC.

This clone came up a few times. CDR3 in amino acids: CASSYSSGTGELFF. In DNA, the CDR3 is TGTGCCAGCAGTTACTCGAGCGGAACCGGGGAGCTGTTTTTT. The rearrangement joins TRBV6-5 to TRBJ2-2; the D gene is possibly TRBD2 (5 bases). From germline, CDR1 is MNHEY and CDR2 SVGAGI. This CDR3 comprises 14 residues. Deletions cut 0 bases from V and 5 bases from J, with 7 bases between.

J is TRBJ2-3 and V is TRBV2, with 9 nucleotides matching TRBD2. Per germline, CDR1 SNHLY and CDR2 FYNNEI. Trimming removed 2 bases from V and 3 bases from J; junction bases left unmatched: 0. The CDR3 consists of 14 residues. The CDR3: CASSELAGTDTQYF. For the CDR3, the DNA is TGTGCCAGCAGTGAACTAGCGGGAACAGATACGCAGTATTTT. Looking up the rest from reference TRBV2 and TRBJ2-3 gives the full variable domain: EPEVTQTPSHQVTQMGQEVILRCVPISNHLYFYWYRQILGQKVEFLVSFYNNEISEKSEIFDDQFSVERPDGSNFTLKIRSTKLEDSAMYFCASSELAGTDTQYFGPGTRLTVL.

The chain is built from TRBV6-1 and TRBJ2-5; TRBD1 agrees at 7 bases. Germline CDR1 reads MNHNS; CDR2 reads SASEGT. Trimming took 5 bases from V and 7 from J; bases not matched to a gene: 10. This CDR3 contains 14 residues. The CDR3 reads CASSSVDREGTQYF. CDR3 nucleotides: TGTGCCAGCAGTTCCGTCGACAGGGAAGGGACCCAGTACTTC.

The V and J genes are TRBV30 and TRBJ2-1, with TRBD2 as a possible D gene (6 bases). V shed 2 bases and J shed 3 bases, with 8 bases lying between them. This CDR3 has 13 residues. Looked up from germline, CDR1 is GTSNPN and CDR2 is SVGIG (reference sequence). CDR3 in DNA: TGTGCCTGGAGTAAGACTAGCTACAATGAGCAGTTCTTC. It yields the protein CAWSKTSYNEQFF. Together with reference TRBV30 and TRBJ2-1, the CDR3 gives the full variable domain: SQTIHQWPATLVQPVGSPLSLECTVEGTSNPNLYWYRQAAGRGLQLLFYSVGIGQISSEVPQNLSASRPQDRQFILSSKKLLLSDSGFYLCAWSKTSYNEQFFGPGTRLTVL.

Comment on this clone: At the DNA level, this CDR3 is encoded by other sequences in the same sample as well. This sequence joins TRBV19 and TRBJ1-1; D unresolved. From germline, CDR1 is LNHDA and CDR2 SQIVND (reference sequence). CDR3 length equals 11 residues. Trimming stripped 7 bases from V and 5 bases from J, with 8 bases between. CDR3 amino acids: CASNGNTEAFF. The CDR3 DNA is TGTGCCAGTAACGGGAATACTGAAGCTTTCTTT.

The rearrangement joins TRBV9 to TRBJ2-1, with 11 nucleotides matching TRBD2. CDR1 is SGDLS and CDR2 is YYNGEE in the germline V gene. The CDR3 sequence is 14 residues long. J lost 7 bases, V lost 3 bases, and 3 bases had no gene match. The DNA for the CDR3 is TGTGCCAGCAGCGCGACTAGCGGGGTAAATGAGCAGTTCTTC. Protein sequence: CASSATSGVNEQFF.